This entry concerns a single T cell receptor beta chain. The antigen remains undetermined. Germline is not matched at one junction end, which may reflect a read error. These data originate in a study of cytomegalovirus exposure and HLA in healthy donors. The CDR3 length is 13 residues. Germline V gives CDR1 ENHRY, CDR2 SYGVKD. The PCR ran on 60 Vbeta and 13 Jbeta primers. Produced via immunoSEQ multiplex PCR; TCRdb's table is partial and in-frame only. The sample contains over 100,000 clones, almost 70% of which appear only once. Study-level results: TCR beta V- and J-gene trimming was later associated with a missense DCLRE1C variant.

Sequencing was performed on PBMCs. The V gene is TRBV10-3, the J gene TRBJ1-1; D not certain. The clonotype originates from a man aged 25 to 45 in good health and CMV-seropositive. This CDR3 is CAISVKQSTDAFF. DNA for the CDR3: TGTGCCATCAGTGTAAAACAGTCCACTGACGCTTTCTTT.